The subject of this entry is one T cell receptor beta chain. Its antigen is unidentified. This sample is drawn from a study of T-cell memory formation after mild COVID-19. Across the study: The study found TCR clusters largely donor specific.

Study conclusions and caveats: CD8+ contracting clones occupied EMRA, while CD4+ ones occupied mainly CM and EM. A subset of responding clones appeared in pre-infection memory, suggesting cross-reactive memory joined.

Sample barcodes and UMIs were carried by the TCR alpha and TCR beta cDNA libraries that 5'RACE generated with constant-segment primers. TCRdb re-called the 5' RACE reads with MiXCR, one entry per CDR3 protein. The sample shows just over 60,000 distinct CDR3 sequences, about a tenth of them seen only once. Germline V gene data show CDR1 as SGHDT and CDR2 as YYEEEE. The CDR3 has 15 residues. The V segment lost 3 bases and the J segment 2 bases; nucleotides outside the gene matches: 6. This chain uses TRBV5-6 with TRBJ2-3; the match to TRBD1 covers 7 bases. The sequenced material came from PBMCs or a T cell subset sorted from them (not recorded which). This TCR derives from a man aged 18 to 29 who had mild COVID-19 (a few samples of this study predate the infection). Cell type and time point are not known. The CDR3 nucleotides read TGTGCCAGCAGCTACTCTGGGACAGTCACAGATACGCAGTATTTT. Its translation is CASSYSGTVTDTQYF.